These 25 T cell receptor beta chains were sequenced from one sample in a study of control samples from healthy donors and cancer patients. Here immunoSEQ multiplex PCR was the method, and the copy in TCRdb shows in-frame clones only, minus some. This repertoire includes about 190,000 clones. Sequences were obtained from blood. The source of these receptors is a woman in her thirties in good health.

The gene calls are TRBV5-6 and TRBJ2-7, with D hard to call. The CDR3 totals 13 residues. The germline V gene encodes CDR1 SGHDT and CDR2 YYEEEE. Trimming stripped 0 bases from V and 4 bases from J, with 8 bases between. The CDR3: CASSLAARYEQYF. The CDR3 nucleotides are TGTGCCAGCAGCTTGGCGGCGAGATACGAGCAGTACTTC.

This CDR3 is CASSLTVSGYTGELFF. In nucleotides, the CDR3 is TGTGCCAGCAGCTTAACGGTTAGCGGTTACACCGGGGAGCTGTTTTTT. The chain combines TRBV7-3 with TRBJ2-2; possibly TRBD2 for D (6 bases). This CDR3 has 16 amino acids. The V end was cut by 0 bases, the J end by 3 bases, with 11 bases between. The V gene's germline CDR1 is SGHTA and CDR2 FQGTGA.

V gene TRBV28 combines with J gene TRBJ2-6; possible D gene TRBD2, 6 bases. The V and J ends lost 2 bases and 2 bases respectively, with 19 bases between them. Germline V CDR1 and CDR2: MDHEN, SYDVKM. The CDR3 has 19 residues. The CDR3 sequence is CASSLDRAGRYTGANVLTF. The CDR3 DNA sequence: TGTGCCAGCAGTTTAGATAGGGCAGGGAGGTACACTGGGGCCAACGTCCTGACTTTC. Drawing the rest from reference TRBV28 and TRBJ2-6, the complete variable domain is DVKVTQSSRYLVKRTGEKVFLECVQDMDHENMFWYRQDPGLGLRLIYFSYDVKMKEKGDIPEGYSVSREKKERFSLILESASTNQTSMYLCASSLDRAGRYTGANVLTFGAGSRLTVL.

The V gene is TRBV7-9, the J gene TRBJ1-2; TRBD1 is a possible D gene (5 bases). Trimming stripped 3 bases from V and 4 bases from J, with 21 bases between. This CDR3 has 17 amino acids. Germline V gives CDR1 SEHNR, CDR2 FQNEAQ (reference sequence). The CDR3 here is CASSFSIVQGIGYGYTF. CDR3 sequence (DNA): TGTGCCAGCAGCTTCTCCATAGTTCAGGGTATCGGCTATGGCTACACCTTC. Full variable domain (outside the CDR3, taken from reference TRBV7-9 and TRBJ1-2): DTGVSQNPRHKITKRGQNVTFRCDPISEHNRLYWYRQTLGQGPEFLTYFQNEAQLEKSRLLSDRFSAERPKGSFSTLEIQRTEQGDSAMYLCASSFSIVQGIGYGYTFGSGTRLTVV.

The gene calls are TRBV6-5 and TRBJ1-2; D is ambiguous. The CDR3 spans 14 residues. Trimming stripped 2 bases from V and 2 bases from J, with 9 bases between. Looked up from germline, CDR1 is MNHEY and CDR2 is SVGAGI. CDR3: CASSYDYRNYGYTF. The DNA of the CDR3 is TGTGCCAGCAGTTACGATTACAGAAACTATGGCTACACCTTC.

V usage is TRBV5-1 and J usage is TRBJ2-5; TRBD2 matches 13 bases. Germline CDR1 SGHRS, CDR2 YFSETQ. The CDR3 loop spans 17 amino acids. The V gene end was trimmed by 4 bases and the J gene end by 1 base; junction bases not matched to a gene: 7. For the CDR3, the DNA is TGCGCCAGCAGCCCGAAAGGGACTAGCGGGACCCAAGAGACCCAGTACTTC. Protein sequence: CASSPKGTSGTQETQYF.

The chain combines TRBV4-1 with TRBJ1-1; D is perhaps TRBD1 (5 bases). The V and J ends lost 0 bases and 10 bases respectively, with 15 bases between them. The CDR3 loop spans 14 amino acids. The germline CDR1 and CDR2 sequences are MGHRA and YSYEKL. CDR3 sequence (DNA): TGCGCCAGCAGCCAAGATGGGGCAGGGTTTGTAGCTTTCTTT. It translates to CASSQDGAGFVAFF.

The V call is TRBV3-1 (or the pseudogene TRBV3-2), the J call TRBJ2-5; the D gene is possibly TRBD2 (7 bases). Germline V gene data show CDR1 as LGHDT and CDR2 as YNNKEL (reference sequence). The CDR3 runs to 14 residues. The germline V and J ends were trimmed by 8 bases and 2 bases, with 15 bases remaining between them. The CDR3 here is CASAQRDKQETQYF. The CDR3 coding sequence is TGTGCCAGCGCCCAGCGGGACAAGCAAGAGACCCAGTACTTC.

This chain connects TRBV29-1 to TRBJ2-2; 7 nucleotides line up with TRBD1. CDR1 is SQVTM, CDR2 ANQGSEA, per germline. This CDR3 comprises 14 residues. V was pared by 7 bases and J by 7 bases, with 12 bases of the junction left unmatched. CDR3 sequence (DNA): TGCAGCGCTCAGACAGGGTCTAGGATCGGGGAGCTGTTTTTT. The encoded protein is CSAQTGSRIGELFF.

Written as DNA, the CDR3 is TGCGCCAGCAGCTTGATGCGGGGGAACACCGGGGAGCTGTTTTTT. This codes for CASSLMRGNTGELFF. The chain is built from TRBV5-1 and TRBJ2-2; the D gene is possibly TRBD2 (6 bases). V lost 1 base, J lost 1 base, and 8 bases lay in between. CDR1 and CDR2 (germline): SGHRS, YFSETQ. The CDR3 consists of 15 residues.

The CDR3 sequence: CASSEQGAQGYTF. CDR3 DNA sequence: TGTGCCAGCAGTGAACAGGGGGCCCAAGGCTACACCTTC. V usage is TRBV28 and J usage is TRBJ1-2; 9 positions agree with TRBD1. The CDR3 sequence is 13 residues long. V lost 5 bases to trimming and J lost 8 bases; unmatched junction nucleotides: 6. The germline gives CDR1 MDHEN, CDR2 SYDVKM.

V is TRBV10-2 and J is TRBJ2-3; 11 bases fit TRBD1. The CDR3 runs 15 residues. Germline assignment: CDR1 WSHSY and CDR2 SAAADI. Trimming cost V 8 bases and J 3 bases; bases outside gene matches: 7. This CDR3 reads CASCGQGAPTDTQYF. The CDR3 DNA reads TGCGCCAGCTGCGGACAGGGGGCGCCGACAGATACGCAGTATTTT.

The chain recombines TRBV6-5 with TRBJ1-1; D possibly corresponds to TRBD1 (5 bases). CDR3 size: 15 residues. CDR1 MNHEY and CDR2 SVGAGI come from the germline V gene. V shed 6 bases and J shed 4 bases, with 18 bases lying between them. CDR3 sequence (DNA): TGTGCCAGCAGCCTCGGACATGGCGAGGCCACTGAAGCTTTCTTT. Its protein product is CASSLGHGEATEAFF.

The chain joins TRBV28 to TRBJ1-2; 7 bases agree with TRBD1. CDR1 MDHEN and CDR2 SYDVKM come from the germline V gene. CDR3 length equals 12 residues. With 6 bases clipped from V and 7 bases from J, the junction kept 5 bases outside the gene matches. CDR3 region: CASSEGAGGYTF. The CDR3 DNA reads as TGTGCCAGCAGCGAGGGGGCAGGTGGCTACACCTTC.

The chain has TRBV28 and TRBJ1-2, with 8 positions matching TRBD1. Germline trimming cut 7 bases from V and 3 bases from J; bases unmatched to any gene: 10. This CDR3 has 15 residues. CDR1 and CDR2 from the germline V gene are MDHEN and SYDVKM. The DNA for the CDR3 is TGTGCCAGCACTTACCCGGACAGGGAGGACTATGGCTACACCTTC. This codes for CASTYPDREDYGYTF.

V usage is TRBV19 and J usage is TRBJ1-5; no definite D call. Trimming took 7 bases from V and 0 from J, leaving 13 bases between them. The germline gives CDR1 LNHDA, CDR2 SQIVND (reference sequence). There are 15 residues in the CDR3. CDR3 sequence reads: CASKPHQYSNQPQHF. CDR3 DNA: TGTGCCAGTAAACCCCACCAGTATAGCAATCAGCCCCAGCATTTT.

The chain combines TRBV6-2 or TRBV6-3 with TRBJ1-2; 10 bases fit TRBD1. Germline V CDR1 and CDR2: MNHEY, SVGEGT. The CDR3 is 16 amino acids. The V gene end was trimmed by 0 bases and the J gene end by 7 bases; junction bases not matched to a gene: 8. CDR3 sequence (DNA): TGTGCCAGCAGTTACTCCGACAGGGGGCGAAGTTCTGGCTACACCTTC. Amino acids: CASSYSDRGRSSGYTF.

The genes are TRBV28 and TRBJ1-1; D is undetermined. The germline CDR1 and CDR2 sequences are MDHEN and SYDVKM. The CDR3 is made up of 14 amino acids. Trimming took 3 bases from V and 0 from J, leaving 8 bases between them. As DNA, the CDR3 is TGTGCCAGCAGTTTTAGCAGGTTGAACACTGAAGCTTTCTTT. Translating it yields CASSFSRLNTEAFF.

The CDR3 loop is CASSSRTSFNQPQHF. As DNA, the CDR3 is TGTGCCAGCAGCTCCCGGACAAGTTTCAATCAGCCCCAGCATTTT. The genes are TRBV7-8 and TRBJ1-5, with D possibly being TRBD1 (5 bases). The length of the CDR3 is 15 residues. Germline V lookup: CDR1 SGHVS, CDR2 FQNEAQ. Trimming removed 4 bases from V and 3 bases from J, with 13 bases in between.

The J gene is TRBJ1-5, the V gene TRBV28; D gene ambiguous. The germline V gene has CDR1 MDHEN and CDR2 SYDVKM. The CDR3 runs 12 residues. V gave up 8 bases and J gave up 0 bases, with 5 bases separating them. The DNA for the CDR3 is TGTGCCAGCGGCGATAGCAATCAGCCCCAGCATTTT. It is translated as CASGDSNQPQHF.

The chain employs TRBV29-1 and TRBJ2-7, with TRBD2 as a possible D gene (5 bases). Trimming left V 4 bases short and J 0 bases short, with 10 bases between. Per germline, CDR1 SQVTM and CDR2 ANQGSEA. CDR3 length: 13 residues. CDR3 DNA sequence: TGCAGCGTTGTGGCTGGGAGCTCCTACGAGCAGTACTTC. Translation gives CSVVAGSSYEQYF.

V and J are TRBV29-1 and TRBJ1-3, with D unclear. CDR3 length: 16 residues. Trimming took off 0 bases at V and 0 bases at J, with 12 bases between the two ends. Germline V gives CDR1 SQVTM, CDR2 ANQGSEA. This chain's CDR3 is CSVEERYGTSGNTIYF. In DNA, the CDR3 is TGCAGCGTTGAAGAAAGGTATGGCACCTCTGGAAACACCATATATTTT.

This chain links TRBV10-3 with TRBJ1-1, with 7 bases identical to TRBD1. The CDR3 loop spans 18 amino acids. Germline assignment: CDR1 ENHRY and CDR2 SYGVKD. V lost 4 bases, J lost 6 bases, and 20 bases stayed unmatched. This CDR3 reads CAISVQTGTTTRGAEAFF. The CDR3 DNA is TGTGCCATCAGTGTACAGACAGGGACGACAACCAGGGGGGCTGAAGCTTTCTTT.

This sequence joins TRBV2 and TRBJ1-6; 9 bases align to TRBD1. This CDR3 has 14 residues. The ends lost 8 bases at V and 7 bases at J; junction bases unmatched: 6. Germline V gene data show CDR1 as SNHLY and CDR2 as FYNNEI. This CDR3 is CASGRDRANSPLHF. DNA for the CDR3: TGTGCCAGCGGACGGGACAGGGCCAATTCACCCCTCCACTTT.

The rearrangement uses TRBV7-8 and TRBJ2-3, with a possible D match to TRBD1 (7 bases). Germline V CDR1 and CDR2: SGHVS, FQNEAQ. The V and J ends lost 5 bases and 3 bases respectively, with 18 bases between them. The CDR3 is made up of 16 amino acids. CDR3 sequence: CASSPLPGGGTDTQYF. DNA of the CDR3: TGTGCCAGCAGCCCCCTGCCAGGGGGAGGTACAGATACGCAGTATTTT.